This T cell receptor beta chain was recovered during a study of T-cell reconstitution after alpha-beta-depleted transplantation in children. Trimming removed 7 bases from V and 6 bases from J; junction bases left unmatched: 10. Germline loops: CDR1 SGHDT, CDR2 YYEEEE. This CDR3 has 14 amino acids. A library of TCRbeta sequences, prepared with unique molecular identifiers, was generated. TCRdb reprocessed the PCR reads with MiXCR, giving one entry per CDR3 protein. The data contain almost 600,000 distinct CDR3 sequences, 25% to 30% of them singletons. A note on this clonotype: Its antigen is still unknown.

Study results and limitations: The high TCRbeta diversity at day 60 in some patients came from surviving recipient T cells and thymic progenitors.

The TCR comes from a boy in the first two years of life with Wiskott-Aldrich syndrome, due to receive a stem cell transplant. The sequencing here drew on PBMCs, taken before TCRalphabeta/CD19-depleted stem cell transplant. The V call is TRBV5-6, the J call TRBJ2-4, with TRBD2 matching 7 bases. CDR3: CASHRREIPNIQYF. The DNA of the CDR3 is TGTGCCAGCCACAGGCGGGAGATACCAAACATTCAGTACTTC.